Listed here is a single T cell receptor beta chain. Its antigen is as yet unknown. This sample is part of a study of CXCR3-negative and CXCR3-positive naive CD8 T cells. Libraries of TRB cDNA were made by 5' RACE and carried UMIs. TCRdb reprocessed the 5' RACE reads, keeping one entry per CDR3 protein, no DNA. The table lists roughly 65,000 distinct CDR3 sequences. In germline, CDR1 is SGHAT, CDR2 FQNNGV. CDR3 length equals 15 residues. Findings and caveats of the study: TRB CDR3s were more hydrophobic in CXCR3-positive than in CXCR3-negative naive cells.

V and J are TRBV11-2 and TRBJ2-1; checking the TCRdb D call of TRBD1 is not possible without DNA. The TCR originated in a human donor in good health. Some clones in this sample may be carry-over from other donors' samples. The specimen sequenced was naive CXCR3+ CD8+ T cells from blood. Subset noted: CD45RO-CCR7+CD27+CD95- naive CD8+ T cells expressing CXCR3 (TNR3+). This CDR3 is CASSFVTGGNNEQFF. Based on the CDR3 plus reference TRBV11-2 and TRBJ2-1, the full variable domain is EAGVAQSPRYKIIEKRQSVAFWCNPISGHATLYWYQQILGQGPKLLIQFQNNGVVDDSQLPKDRFSAERLKGVDSTLKIQPAKLEDSAVYLCASSFVTGGNNEQFFGPGTRLTVL.